The clone carrying this T cell receptor (beta chain) was observed a single time. The antigen is not known. This sample is drawn from a study of cytomegalovirus exposure and HLA in healthy donors. Study outcomes and limitations: The study put around 180 TCR beta chains on its list as cytomegalovirus-associated.

CDR1 is SEHNR, CDR2 FQNEAQ, per germline (reference sequence). V lost 5 bases, J lost 5 bases, and 13 bases lay in between. The CDR3 has 14 residues. Clones were sequenced by immunoSEQ multiplex PCR, and TCRdb holds only the in-frame ones, with some missing. In the table there are 210,000 or so clones, 80% to 90% of which are singletons. The sequence came from a young woman in good health and CMV-seronegative. Sequencing was done on a sample of PBMCs. The chain couples TRBV7-9 to TRBJ2-1; D perhaps matches TRBD2 (5 bases). The CDR3 bases are TGTGCCAGCAGCCCCCGAGCGGAAAACAATGAGCAGTTCTTC. It translates to CASSPRAENNEQFF.